The clone carrying this T cell receptor (beta chain) has more than one count but fewer than ten. Its antigen is still unknown. Sequenced by immunoSEQ multiplex PCR; TCRdb stores in-frame clones only, minus some. The sample consists of approximately 12,000 clones, 90% of them appearing once. The data are from a study of chemoradiotherapy in HPV16-positive cancers. Study results and limitations: The functional HPV-specific definition rests on just a couple of HPV16-positive patients.

With V trimmed by 5 bases and J by 6 bases, 0 bases remained unmatched. CDR3 size: 12 residues. The germline V gene has CDR1 MNHNY and CDR2 SVGAGI (reference sequence). The chain employs TRBV6-6 and TRBJ2-1, with 8 bases that match TRBD2. This receptor was obtained from a human donor with HPV-associated anogenital cancer. This sample was taken from a patient who underwent chemoradiotherapy. CDR3 residues: CASSGTSNEQFF. For the CDR3, the DNA is TGTGCCAGCAGTGGGACTAGCAATGAGCAGTTCTTC.